This T cell receptor (beta chain) was identified during a study of blood T cell repertoires in COVID-19. Repertoires were generated with immunoSEQ multiplex PCR, while TCRdb's copy carries only in-frame clones and drops some. The repertoire includes 150,000 or so clones, 91% of them detected once, and about 0.55% sits in the top ten. Per the germline V gene, CDR1 is LNHDA and CDR2 is SQIVND (reference sequence). The CDR3 runs to 16 residues. Trimming took 7 bases from V and 0 from J, leaving 16 bases between them. The TCR comes from a man aged 45-60 years with acute or convalescent COVID-19. V and J are TRBV19 and TRBJ1-3, with TRBD1 as a possible D gene (5 bases). Specimen: peripheral blood. CDR3 loop: CASTDSAQVSGNTIYF. The CDR3 region has the DNA TGTGCCAGTACCGACAGCGCGCAGGTCTCTGGAAACACCATATATTTT. The full variable domain, rest sourced from reference TRBV19 and TRBJ1-3, is DGGITQSPKYLFRKEGQNVTLSCEQNLNHDAMYWYRQDPGQGLRLIYYSQIVNDFQKGDIAEGYSVSREKKESFPLTVTSAQKNPTAFYLCASTDSAQVSGNTIYFGEGSWLTVV.